The present T cell receptor beta chain was sequenced within a study of T-cell reconstitution after alpha-beta-depleted transplantation in children. Whole-study results and caveats: At day 60, the high TCRbeta diversity found in some patients originated from recipient T cells and thymic progenitors that had survived.

Preparation of the TCRbeta library was carried out with unique molecular identifiers. MiXCR, applied by TCRdb to the PCR reads, yields one record per CDR3 protein. The sample records about a million distinct CDR3 sequences, about 31% being singletons. This clonotype showed up just a few times. What it recognizes is unknown. Germline CDR1 and CDR2: MNHEY and SVGEGT. Trimming stripped 8 bases from V and 5 bases from J, with 13 bases between. The CDR3 is made up of 13 amino acids. The starting material was PBMCs, mostly from graft donor cells, obtained 360 days after TCRalphabeta/CD19-depleted stem cell transplant. The J gene is TRBJ2-1, the V gene TRBV6-2 or TRBV6-3; D is uncertain. This clonotype was sampled from a boy under two years old who had a stem cell transplant for SCID, so the T cells may come from the graft donor. The CDR3 DNA follows: TGTGCCAGCGTCACCGATGGACACAATGAGCAGTTCTTC. It yields the protein CASVTDGHNEQFF.